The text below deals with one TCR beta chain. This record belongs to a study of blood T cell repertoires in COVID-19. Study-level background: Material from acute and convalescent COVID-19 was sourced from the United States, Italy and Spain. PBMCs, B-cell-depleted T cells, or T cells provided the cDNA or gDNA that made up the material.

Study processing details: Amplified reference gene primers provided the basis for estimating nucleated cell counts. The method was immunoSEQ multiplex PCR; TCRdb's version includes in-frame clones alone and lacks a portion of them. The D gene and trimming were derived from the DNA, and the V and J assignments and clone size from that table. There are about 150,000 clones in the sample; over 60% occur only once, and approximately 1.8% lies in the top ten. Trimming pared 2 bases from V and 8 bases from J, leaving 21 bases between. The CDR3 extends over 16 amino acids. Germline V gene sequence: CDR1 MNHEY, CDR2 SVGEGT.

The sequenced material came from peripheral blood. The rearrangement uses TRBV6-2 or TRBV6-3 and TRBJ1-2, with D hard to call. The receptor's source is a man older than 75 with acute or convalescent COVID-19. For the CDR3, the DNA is TGTGCCAGCAGTTACCCCTATCGTTCAGGTTCTGACGGCTACACCTTC. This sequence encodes CASSYPYRSGSDGYTF.